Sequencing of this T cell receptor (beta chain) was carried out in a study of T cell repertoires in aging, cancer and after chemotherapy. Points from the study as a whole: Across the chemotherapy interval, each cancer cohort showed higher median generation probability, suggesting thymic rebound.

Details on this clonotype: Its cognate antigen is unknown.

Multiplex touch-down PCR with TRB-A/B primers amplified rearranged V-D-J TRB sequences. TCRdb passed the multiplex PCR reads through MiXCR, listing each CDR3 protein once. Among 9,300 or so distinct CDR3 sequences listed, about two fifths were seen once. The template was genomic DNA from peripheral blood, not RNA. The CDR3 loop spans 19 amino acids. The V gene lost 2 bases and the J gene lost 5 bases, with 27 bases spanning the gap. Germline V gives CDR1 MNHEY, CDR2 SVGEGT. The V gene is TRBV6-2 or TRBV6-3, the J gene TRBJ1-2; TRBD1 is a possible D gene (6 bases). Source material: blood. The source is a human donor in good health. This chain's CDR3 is CASSYPGQISGERIYGYTF. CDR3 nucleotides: TGTGCCAGCAGTTACCCGGGACAAATAAGTGGGGAGAGGATTTATGGCTACACCTTC.